Included here is one T cell receptor beta chain sequence, with context. Its antigen is still unknown. No quality values exist for individual bases; no much larger clone is one base distant. The data were taken from a study of T cell responses to AZD1222 COVID-19 vaccine (dated by TCRdb to about 2021). Looking at the study overall: A total of just over 230 trial participants underwent TCR sequencing, of whom around 210 had received two doses of AZD1222 and around 26 had received two doses of the MenACWY control vaccine. Trial participants were enrolled by age into subgroups of 18-55, 56-69 and 70-plus years, and about 150, 27 and 61 TCR-sequenced participants, respectively, were included in these subgroups.

The CDR3 regions of human TCRbeta chains were analyzed by immunosequencing. In the authors' own workflow: Repertoire TCRs were checked for matches against a reference library of SARS-CoV-2-specific TCRs that had been generated using the MIRA antigen-specificity platform. Breadth was defined as the fraction of unique TCRs that were SARS-CoV-2-associated. Depth was defined as the fraction of total T cells that were SARS-CoV-2-associated. Using the MIRA data, each spike-specific TCR was assigned both to the spike region to which the TCR was reactive and to a CD4 or CD8 class. Log10-transformed breadth and depth values were compared by one-way ANOVA with Sidak's multiple comparisons tests. TCRdb retrieved this table from immuneACCESS and kept in-frame rearrangements only. Not all clones are present; in checked studies, unresolved V genes account for under half, and no reason is known for the remainder. V and J calls and clone size are those listed in that table; D and trimming were worked out from the DNA. The table for this sample lists nearly 95,000 clones; more than 80% of them were counted only once. About 2.5% of the sample is in the top ten clones.

The germline V gene sets CDR1 to LGHNT and CDR2 to FRNRAP. The junction shows trimming of 2 bases on V and 12 bases on J, plus 11 bases between the germline ends. The CDR3 runs 12 amino acids, cysteine and phenylalanine included. The sequence is cut down to CDR3 DNA, 36 bases in frame from base 1. The time point label on this specimen signifies: about 28 days (+/-7) after the second vaccine dose. AZD1222 recipients given second doses at about 4 weeks or at about 12 weeks were pooled, since spike-specific TCR depth and breadth were not found to differ between the two schedules. The vaccinee samples were drawn from two UK trials, COV001 and COV002, one of which was a single-blind randomized controlled phase 2/3 trial testing AZD1222 (ChAdOx1 nCoV-19) in healthy adults. For TCRbeta chain sequencing, PBMC samples from trial participants were taken at day 0 and at day 28 after the second dose. What the authors observed across the whole study: In the small 56-69-year group, the increase in depth fell short of significance, most likely because of low power. Participants were mostly white British, with more females than males. The authors suggested clonal diversity may have been underestimated. CD4 TCRs associated with the vaccine covered the entire spike protein, and the dominant responses were in regions 160-218 and 743-854. Only a handful of AZD1222 recipients were SARS-CoV-2 seropositive at baseline, limiting conclusions about previously exposed vaccinees. No day 14 peak-response samples were available, so repertoires were characterized only after the peak T cell response. After two AZD1222 doses, spike-specific TCR breadth and depth were significantly higher than at day 0 and than in MenACWY recipients. Epitopes outside the regions mutated in the B.1.351 and B.1.1.7 variants were reportedly recognized by nearly half of the unique spike-specific TCRs.

The clonotype was recovered from an adult who received the AZD1222 COVID-19 vaccine. Here the sequenced sample was peripheral blood, taken 28 days after the second AZD1222 dose. This chain is built from TRBV12-5 and TRBJ2-1, with the D gene call left open. The bases read TGTGCTAGTGGTTTGCTGGGCCTTCGGCAGTTCTTC. Its protein product is CASGLLGLRQFF.